The sequence of this TCR beta chain was determined in a study of blood T cell repertoires in COVID-19. Germline CDR1 is LGHDT and CDR2 is YNNKEL (reference sequence). V lost 4 bases, J lost 4 bases, and 6 bases lay in between. CDR3 length equals 12 residues. Authors' data handling: How many nucleated cells were present was estimated from reference gene primer amplification. This table comes from immunoSEQ multiplex PCR, and its TCRdb copy is limited to in-frame clones, with some not included. The V and J calls and clone size are taken from that table; D and trimming were inferred from the DNA. This table has more than 110,000 clones, about four fifths appearing once.

The chain joins TRBV3-1 (or the pseudogene TRBV3-2) to TRBJ2-3; D gene ambiguous. Sample: peripheral blood. This TCR was recovered from a woman in her sixties with acute or convalescent COVID-19. The CDR3 loop is CASSPRSDTQYF. In nucleotides, the CDR3 is TGTGCCAGCAGCCCTCGTTCAGATACGCAGTATTTT.